This T cell receptor (beta chain) was sequenced during a study of tumor and adjacent non-tumor tissue in lung cancer. The template was RNA from unsorted bulk tissue. This non-tumor lung sample came from over 3 cm beyond the tumor edge. TCRbeta libraries were built with three rounds of nested PCR, modified from ARM-PCR. MiXCR was run by TCRdb on the multiplex PCR reads, yielding one entry per CDR3 protein. Among roughly 75,000 distinct CDR3 sequences, around 70% were seen once, and the ten largest hold 25% to 30%. Germline lookup yields CDR1 DFQATT and CDR2 SNEGSKA (reference sequence). V dropped 2 bases and J dropped 11; count of bases not matched to a gene: 16. The CDR3 spans 17 residues.

The rearrangement links TRBV20-1 to TRBJ2-1, with 12 bases that match TRBD2. The sample was distant non-tumor lung tissue. This receptor was identified in a woman between 50 and 59 years old with non-small cell lung cancer. This chain's CDR3 is CSARMRGKGLAGNKQFF. The CDR3 region has the DNA TGCAGTGCTAGAATGCGTGGTAAAGGACTAGCGGGAAATAAGCAGTTCTTC.